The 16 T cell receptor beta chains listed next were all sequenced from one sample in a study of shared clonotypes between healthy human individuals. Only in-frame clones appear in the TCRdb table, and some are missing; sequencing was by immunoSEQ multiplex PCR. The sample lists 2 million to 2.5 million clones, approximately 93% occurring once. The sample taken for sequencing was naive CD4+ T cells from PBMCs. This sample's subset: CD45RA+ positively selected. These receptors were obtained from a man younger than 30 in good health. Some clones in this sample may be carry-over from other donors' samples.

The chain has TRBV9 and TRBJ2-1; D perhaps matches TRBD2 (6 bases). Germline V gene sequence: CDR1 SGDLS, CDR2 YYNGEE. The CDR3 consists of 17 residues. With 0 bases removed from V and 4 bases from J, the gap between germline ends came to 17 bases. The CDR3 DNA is TGTGCCAGCAGCGTAGGGTTAGGGGAGGTGGGATACAATGAGCAGTTCTTC. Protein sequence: CASSVGLGEVGYNEQFF.

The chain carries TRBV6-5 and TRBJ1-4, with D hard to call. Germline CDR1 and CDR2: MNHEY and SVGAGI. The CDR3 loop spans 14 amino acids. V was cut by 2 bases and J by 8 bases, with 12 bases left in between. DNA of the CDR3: TGTGCCAGCAGTTACAGGCAGGTTCCGGAAAAACTGTTTTTT. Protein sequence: CASSYRQVPEKLFF.

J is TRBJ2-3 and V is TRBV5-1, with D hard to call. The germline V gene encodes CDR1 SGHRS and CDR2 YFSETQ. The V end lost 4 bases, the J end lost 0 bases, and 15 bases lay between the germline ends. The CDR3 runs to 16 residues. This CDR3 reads CASSPPGYPSTDTQYF. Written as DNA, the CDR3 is TGCGCCAGCAGCCCTCCAGGCTACCCTAGCACAGATACGCAGTATTTT.

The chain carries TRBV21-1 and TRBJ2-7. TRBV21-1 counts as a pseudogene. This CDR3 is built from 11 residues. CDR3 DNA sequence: TGTGCCAGCAGCAAAGAATCGATCCAGTACTTC. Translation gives CASSKESIQYF.

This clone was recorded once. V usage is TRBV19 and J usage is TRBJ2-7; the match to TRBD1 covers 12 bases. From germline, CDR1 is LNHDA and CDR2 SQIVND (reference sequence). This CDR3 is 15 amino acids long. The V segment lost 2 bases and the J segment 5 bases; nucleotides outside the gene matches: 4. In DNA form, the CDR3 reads TGTGCCAGTAGTATACCGGGACAGGGGGCTAACGAGCAGTACTTC. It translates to CASSIPGQGANEQYF. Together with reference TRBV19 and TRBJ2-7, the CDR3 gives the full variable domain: DGGITQSPKYLFRKEGQNVTLSCEQNLNHDAMYWYRQDPGQGLRLIYYSQIVNDFQKGDIAEGYSVSREKKESFPLTVTSAQKNPTAFYLCASSIPGQGANEQYFGPGTRLTVT.

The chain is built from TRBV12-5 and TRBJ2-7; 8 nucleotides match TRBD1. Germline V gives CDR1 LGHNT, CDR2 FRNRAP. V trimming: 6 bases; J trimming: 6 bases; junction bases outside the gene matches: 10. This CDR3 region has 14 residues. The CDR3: CASGMGTGSLEQYF. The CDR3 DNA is TGTGCTAGTGGGATGGGGACAGGATCCCTCGAGCAGTACTTC.

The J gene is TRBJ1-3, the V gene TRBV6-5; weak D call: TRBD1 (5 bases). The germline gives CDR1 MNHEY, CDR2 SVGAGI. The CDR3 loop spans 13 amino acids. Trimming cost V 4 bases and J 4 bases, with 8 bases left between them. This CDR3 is CASSSRQGNTIYF. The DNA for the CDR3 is TGTGCCAGCAGTTCTCGACAGGGAAACACCATATATTTT.

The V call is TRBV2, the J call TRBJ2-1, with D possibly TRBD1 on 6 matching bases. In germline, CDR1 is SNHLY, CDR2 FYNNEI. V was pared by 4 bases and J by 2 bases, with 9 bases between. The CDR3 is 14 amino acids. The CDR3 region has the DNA TGTGCCAGCAGTGCGCAGGGGCCCTACAATGAGCAGTTCTTC. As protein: CASSAQGPYNEQFF.

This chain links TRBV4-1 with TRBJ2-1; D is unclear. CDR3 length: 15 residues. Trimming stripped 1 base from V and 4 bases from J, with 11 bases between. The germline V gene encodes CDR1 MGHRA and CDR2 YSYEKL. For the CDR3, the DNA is TGCGCCAGCAGCCAAGCTACGGCGGCTTACAATGAGCAGTTCTTC. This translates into CASSQATAAYNEQFF.

The CDR3 sequence: CASSLYGGSNTDTQYF. The CDR3 nucleotides are TGTGCCAGCAGCTTATACGGCGGGAGTAATACAGATACGCAGTATTTT. The chain carries TRBV7-8 and TRBJ2-3; 7 bases line up with TRBD2. Germline-derived CDR1 and CDR2 are SGHVS and FQNEAQ. The CDR3 spans 16 residues. J lost 3 bases, V lost 2 bases, and 8 bases had no gene match.

Here the CDR3 reads CAISDRRGSSDTQYF. The CDR3 region has the DNA TGTGCCATCAGTGATCGACGGGGGTCTAGTGATACGCAGTATTTT. The chain combines TRBV10-3 with TRBJ2-3; tentative D call: TRBD2 (6 bases). The CDR3 covers 15 residues. Germline V gene lookup returns CDR1 ENHRY and CDR2 SYGVKD. V was shortened by 3 bases and J by 6 bases, with 16 bases between the two germline ends.

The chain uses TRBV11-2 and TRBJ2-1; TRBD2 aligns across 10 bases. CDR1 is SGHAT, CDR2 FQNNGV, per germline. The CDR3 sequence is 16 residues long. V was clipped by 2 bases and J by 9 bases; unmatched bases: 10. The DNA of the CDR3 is TGTGCCAGCAGCTTATGGGCTAGCGGGAGTCGAAGTGAGCAGTTCTTC. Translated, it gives CASSLWASGSRSEQFF.

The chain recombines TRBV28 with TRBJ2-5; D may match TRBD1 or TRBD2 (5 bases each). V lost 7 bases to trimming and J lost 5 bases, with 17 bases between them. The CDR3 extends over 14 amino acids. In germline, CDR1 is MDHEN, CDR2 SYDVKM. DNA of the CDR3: TGTGCCAGCATCCAGGGCGGGTTAGGGGAGACCCAGTACTTC. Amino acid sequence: CASIQGGLGETQYF.

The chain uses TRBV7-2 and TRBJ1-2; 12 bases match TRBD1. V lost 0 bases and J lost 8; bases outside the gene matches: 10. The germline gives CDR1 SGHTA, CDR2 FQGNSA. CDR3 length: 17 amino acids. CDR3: CASSLAGTGGFSSGYTF. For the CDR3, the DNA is TGTGCCAGCAGCTTAGCCGGGACAGGGGGCTTCTCTAGCGGCTACACCTTC.

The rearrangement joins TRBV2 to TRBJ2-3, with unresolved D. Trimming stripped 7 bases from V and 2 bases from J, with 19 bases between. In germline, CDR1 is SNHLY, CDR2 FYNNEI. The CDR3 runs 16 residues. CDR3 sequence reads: CASTPSGRQSTDTQYF. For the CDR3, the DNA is TGTGCCAGCACCCCCTCCGGACGTCAGTCCACAGATACGCAGTATTTT.

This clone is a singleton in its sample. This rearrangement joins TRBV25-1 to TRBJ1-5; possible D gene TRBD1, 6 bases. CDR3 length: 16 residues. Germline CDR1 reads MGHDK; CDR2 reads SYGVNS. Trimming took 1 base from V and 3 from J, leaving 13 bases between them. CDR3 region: CASSESRGGSNQPQHF. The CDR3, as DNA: TGTGCCAGCAGTGAATCTAGGGGGGGATCCAATCAGCCCCAGCATTTT. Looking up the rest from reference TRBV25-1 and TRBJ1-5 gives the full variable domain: EADIYQTPRYLVIGTGKKITLECSQTMGHDKMYWYQQDPGMELHLIHYSYGVNSTEKGDLSSESTVSRIRTEHFPLTLESARPSHTSQYLCASSESRGGSNQPQHFGDGTRLSIL.